The 7 T cell receptor beta chains given below trace back to one sample, sequenced in a study of blood T cell repertoires in COVID-19. TCRdb's table, derived via immunoSEQ multiplex PCR, lists solely in-frame clones and lacks some. Here the sample spans approximately 92,000 clones, around three quarters being singletons. Sequencing was carried out using peripheral blood. These receptors came from a man in his fifties who had recovered from COVID-19.

This sequence joins TRBV30 and TRBJ1-2, with unresolved D. V was trimmed by 1 base and J by 7 bases, leaving 7 bases between them. CDR3 length equals 11 residues. Germline CDR1 reads GTSNPN; CDR2 reads SVGIG (reference sequence). DNA of the CDR3: TGTGCCTGGAGTGGGGCGTCTGGCTACACCTTC. Amino acid sequence: CAWSGASGYTF.

This sequence joins TRBV6-5 and TRBJ1-1; D remains unclear. The CDR3 totals 14 residues. The germline CDR1 and CDR2 sequences are MNHEY and SVGAGI. With 5 bases removed from V and 0 bases from J, the gap between germline ends came to 10 bases. The CDR3 loop reads CASSLYVLNTEAFF. DNA of the CDR3: TGTGCCAGCAGTCTTTATGTCCTGAACACTGAAGCTTTCTTT.

In its sample, this clone was seen a few times. The V gene is TRBV24-1, the J gene TRBJ2-2; D perhaps matches TRBD2 (6 bases). Deletions cut 5 bases from V and 5 bases from J, with 14 bases between. Germline V gene sequence: CDR1 KGHDR, CDR2 SFDVKD. CDR3 size: 15 residues. DNA of the CDR3: TGTGCCACCAGTGGAGCGCGGGAAAAGACCGGGGAGCTGTTTTTT. Protein product: CATSGAREKTGELFF.

This chain uses TRBV2 with TRBJ1-2, with 9 nucleotides matching TRBD1. The V and J ends lost 0 bases and 5 bases, in that order; junction bases with no gene match: 4. The CDR3 contains 15 residues. The germline V gene has CDR1 SNHLY and CDR2 FYNNEI. CDR3: CASSEADRGGYGYTF. CDR3 coding DNA: TGTGCCAGCAGTGAAGCTGACAGGGGGGGGTATGGCTACACCTTC.

The gene calls are TRBV10-2 and TRBJ2-1; TRBD2 aligns across 11 bases. Germline CDR1 and CDR2: WSHSY and SAAADI. This CDR3 contains 13 residues. With V trimmed by 8 bases and J by 10 bases, 7 bases remained unmatched. The CDR3, as DNA: TGCGCCAGCCTTAGCGGGGGGGCCTCGGAGCAGTTCTTC. It encodes CASLSGGASEQFF.

The rearrangement joins TRBV6-2 or TRBV6-3 to TRBJ1-2; TRBD1 is a possible D gene (5 bases). Trimming shortened V by 5 bases and J by 2 bases, and 12 bases separated the two germline ends. This CDR3 contains 14 residues. CDR1 and CDR2 from the germline V gene are MNHEY and SVGEGT. This CDR3 is CASSLGVLNYGYTF. The CDR3 coding sequence is TGTGCCAGCAGTCTAGGGGTGCTAAACTATGGCTACACCTTC.

The chain carries TRBV6-5 and TRBJ1-4; D not certain. V shed 5 bases and J shed 0 bases, with 7 bases lying between them. CDR1 MNHEY and CDR2 SVGAGI come from the germline V gene. The CDR3 is 14 residues long. This chain's CDR3 is CASSTSTTNEKLFF. The CDR3 DNA sequence: TGTGCCAGCAGTACCAGTACAACTAATGAAAAACTGTTTTTT.